One and the same sample provided the 19 T cell receptor beta chains below, sequenced in a study of cytomegalovirus exposure and HLA in healthy donors. The primer mix had 60 Vbeta and 13 Jbeta primers. Measured with immunoSEQ multiplex PCR; TCRdb has only the in-frame clones, and not every one. Reported are 130,000 to 150,000 clones; the ten largest clones contain approximately 1%. The sample was PBMCs. These receptors were collected from a male donor in good health and CMV-seronegative.

The chain couples TRBV9 to TRBJ1-1, with D hard to call. The CDR3 has 14 amino acids. Germline loops: CDR1 SGDLS, CDR2 YYNGEE. The V gene lost 0 bases and the J gene lost 3 bases, with 9 bases spanning the gap. CDR3 amino acids: CASSVGPQDTEAFF. The DNA of the CDR3 is TGTGCCAGCAGCGTAGGGCCCCAAGACACTGAAGCTTTCTTT.

The chain has TRBV29-1 and TRBJ1-4; the D is unclear. This CDR3 has 12 amino acids. Germline CDR1 reads SQVTM; CDR2 reads ANQGSEA. Deletions cut 7 bases from V and 8 bases from J, with 14 bases between. The CDR3 nucleotides are TGCAGCGCCTCGACAACGGGGGAAAAACTGTTTTTT. Amino acids: CSASTTGEKLFF.

This rearrangement joins TRBV14 to TRBJ1-2; tentative D call: TRBD1 (6 bases). The CDR3 has 15 amino acids. Germline V CDR1 and CDR2: SGHDN, FVKESK. The V and J ends lost 4 bases and 8 bases respectively, with 20 bases between them. The CDR3 bases are TGTGCCAGCAGCCCGGACAGTTTCCTTCGAATGGGCTACACCTTC. Translated, it gives CASSPDSFLRMGYTF. The full variable domain, in which reference TRBV14 and TRBJ1-2 provide the parts outside the CDR3, is EAGVTQFPSHSVIEKGQTVTLRCDPISGHDNLYWYRRVMGKEIKFLLHFVKESKQDESGMPNNRFLAERTGGTYSTLKVQPAELEDSGVYFCASSPDSFLRMGYTFGSGTRLTVV.

The rearrangement links TRBV11-2 to TRBJ2-7, with D possibly being TRBD1 (6 bases). V lost 2 bases, J lost 6 bases, and 11 bases lay in between. Germline V lookup: CDR1 SGHAT, CDR2 FQNNGV. The CDR3 contains 13 residues. DNA of the CDR3: TGTGCCAGCAGCTTAAAAGGGGGTGCCGAGCAGTACTTC. It yields the protein CASSLKGGAEQYF. Full variable domain (outside the CDR3, taken from reference TRBV11-2 and TRBJ2-7): EAGVAQSPRYKIIEKRQSVAFWCNPISGHATLYWYQQILGQGPKLLIQFQNNGVVDDSQLPKDRFSAERLKGVDSTLKIQPAKLEDSAVYLCASSLKGGAEQYFGPGTRLTVT.

The V and J genes are TRBV6-5 and TRBJ1-3; D might be TRBD1 (6 bases). V dropped 6 bases and J dropped 0 bases, with 12 bases sitting between them. Germline CDR1 MNHEY, CDR2 SVGAGI. The CDR3 has 15 amino acids. In DNA form, the CDR3 reads TGTGCCAGCAGCCCATGGACAGTCTCTGGAAACACCATATATTTT. Amino acid sequence: CASSPWTVSGNTIYF.

The chain is built from TRBV30 and TRBJ2-7, with 7 nucleotides matching TRBD2. V gave up 0 bases and J gave up 2 bases; unmatched junction bases: 22. Per the germline V gene, CDR1 is GTSNPN and CDR2 is SVGIG (reference sequence). CDR3 length equals 20 residues. CDR3 bases: TGTGCCTGGAGTGTGGGGGGGGGAACTCGCCGGGAGATCGGGGCCTACGAGCAGTACTTC. Residues: CAWSVGGGTRREIGAYEQYF.

This chain joins TRBV28 and TRBJ1-6, with D unclear. Trimming shortened V by 2 bases and J by 7 bases, and 12 bases separated the two germline ends. The CDR3 is 15 amino acids. Per germline, CDR1 MDHEN and CDR2 SYDVKM. CDR3 residues: CASSLHSGPNSPLHF. CDR3 bases: TGTGCCAGCAGTTTACACTCAGGTCCGAATTCACCCCTCCACTTT.

The chain employs TRBV6-5 and TRBJ1-2; D unresolved. The germline V gene encodes CDR1 MNHEY and CDR2 SVGAGI. There are 14 residues in the CDR3. Trimming shortened V by 7 bases and J by 1 base, and 13 bases separated the two germline ends. The CDR3 is CASKKLDLNYGYTF. CDR3 sequence (DNA): TGTGCCAGCAAAAAACTAGATCTTAACTATGGCTACACCTTC.

The chain is built from TRBV27 and TRBJ1-2, with 8 bases lining up with TRBD1. This CDR3 region has 16 residues. V lost 6 bases to trimming and J lost 0 bases; unmatched junction nucleotides: 9. CDR1 and CDR2 (germline): MNHEY, SMNVEV (reference sequence). The CDR3 here is CASRSLGDRTNYGYTF. For the CDR3, the DNA is TGTGCCAGCAGAAGTTTAGGGGACAGGACTAACTATGGCTACACCTTC.

The J gene is TRBJ2-7, the V gene TRBV28; no reliable D call. This CDR3 has 12 amino acids. V lost 6 bases and J 3 bases, leaving 9 bases between the germline ends. CDR1 and CDR2 (germline): MDHEN, SYDVKM. The CDR3 loop is CASSFQDYEQYF. CDR3 nucleotide sequence: TGTGCCAGCAGCTTCCAGGACTACGAGCAGTACTTC.

In nucleotides, the CDR3 is TGTGCCAGCAGCTTGTGGCGGGAAGGGTACACTGAAGCTTTCTTT. Translating gives CASSLWREGYTEAFF. The chain joins TRBV5-6 to TRBJ1-1; D uncertain. The V and J ends lost 1 base and 3 bases respectively, with 13 bases between them. The CDR3 has 15 residues. In germline, CDR1 is SGHDT, CDR2 YYEEEE.

The chain couples TRBV19 to TRBJ1-2; 9 positions match TRBD1. The ends lost 8 bases at V and 4 bases at J; junction bases unmatched: 5. Germline V gene data show CDR1 as LNHDA and CDR2 as SQIVND (reference sequence). The CDR3 is 13 residues long. CDR3 in amino acids: CASVSTGGYGYTF. The CDR3 region has the DNA TGTGCCAGTGTTTCGACAGGGGGCTATGGCTACACCTTC.

V gene TRBV5-1 combines with J gene TRBJ1-1, with TRBD1 matching 8 bases. Germline assignment: CDR1 SGHRS and CDR2 YFSETQ. This CDR3 has 14 residues. V lost 5 bases to trimming and J lost 5 bases; unmatched junction nucleotides: 8. The CDR3 region is CASRQITGGTEAFF. DNA for the CDR3: TGCGCCAGCAGGCAAATAACAGGGGGAACTGAAGCTTTCTTT.

This chain uses TRBV7-3 with TRBJ2-2; no reliable D call. The CDR3 length is 13 residues. Germline CDR1 SGHTA, CDR2 FQGTGA. V gave up 5 bases and J gave up 7 bases, with 11 bases separating them. This chain's CDR3 is CASSRVVNGELFF. DNA of the CDR3: TGTGCCAGCAGCCGCGTAGTGAACGGGGAGCTGTTTTTT.

The V call is TRBV6-5, the J call TRBJ2-1; 9 bases fit TRBD2. The germline CDR1 and CDR2 sequences are MNHEY and SVGAGI. Unmatched junction bases numbered 6, after V lost 2 bases and J lost 7 bases. The CDR3 contains 15 residues. The CDR3 protein is CASSYMGGGGNEQFF. The CDR3 DNA sequence: TGTGCCAGCAGTTACATGGGCGGGGGGGGGAATGAGCAGTTCTTC.

CDR3 coding DNA: TGTGCCAGCAGTCCCAACCGCCGGGACAGGGGACGCGAGCAGTACTTC. As protein: CASSPNRRDRGREQYF. The chain combines TRBV6-6 with TRBJ2-7; 10 nucleotides agree with TRBD1. The trim removed 5 bases at V and 6 bases at J, leaving 13 bases unmatched. The CDR3 covers 16 residues. Germline loops: CDR1 MNHNY, CDR2 SVGAGI (reference sequence).

V is TRBV2 and J is TRBJ1-2; 7 bases align to TRBD1. The CDR3 totals 14 residues. With V trimmed by 6 bases and J by 4 bases, 8 bases remained unmatched. Germline CDR1 and CDR2: SNHLY and FYNNEI. The CDR3 sequence is CASRDPGQFYGYTF. CDR3 coding DNA: TGTGCCAGCAGGGACCCGGGACAGTTCTATGGCTACACCTTC.

The V call is TRBV5-1, the J call TRBJ2-2; no clear D. V lost 4 bases to trimming and J lost 14 bases, with 12 bases between them. Germline V CDR1 and CDR2: SGHRS, YFSETQ. This CDR3 comprises 11 residues. This CDR3 reads CASSEDIRLFF. The CDR3 DNA reads as TGCGCCAGCAGCGAGGATATACGACTGTTTTTT.

The chain carries TRBV5-1 and TRBJ1-1; tentatively, D is TRBD1 (6 bases). V was shortened by 1 base and J by 4 bases, with 23 bases between the two germline ends. Germline CDR1 is SGHRS and CDR2 is YFSETQ. The CDR3 length is 18 residues. CDR3 bases: TGCGCCAGCAGCTTGCACCTGGGCCGGGACACAGGGTCCACTGAAGCTTTCTTT. Protein product: CASSLHLGRDTGSTEAFF.